The rows below give T cell receptor beta chains drawn from one sample of a study of CD8 T cells in ankylosing spondylitis. TCRdb recomputed calls from the 5' RACE reads with MiXCR, one row per CDR3 protein. The top ten clones hold about 20% of a sample with 650,000 to 800,000 distinct CDR3 sequences, roughly 20% of them seen once. The sample taken for sequencing was blood, either unsorted or a sorted T cell fraction (not recorded which). These receptors all stem from a male donor with ankylosing spondylitis. Both conserved end residues are part of each CDR3. The order of the fields is J gene, V gene, D gene, clone size, CDR3 protein, CDR3 DNA. D genes are given only for firm matches. Only some rows state a clone size, as once, few, many or a class for expanded clones.

j_gene: TRBJ2-2; v_gene: TRBV7-6; d_gene: .; abundance: .; CDR3aa: CASSPGSAGELFF; CDR3nt: TGTGCCAGCAGCCCGGGCTCGGCCGGGGAGCTGTTTTTT
j_gene: TRBJ2-7; v_gene: TRBV9; d_gene: TRBD2; abundance: .; CDR3aa: CASSVASSGYEQYF; CDR3nt: TGTGCCAGCAGCGTAGCTTCTAGCGGTTACGAGCAGTACTTC
j_gene: TRBJ2-1; v_gene: TRBV7-8; d_gene: .; abundance: .; CDR3aa: CATTDRDYNEQFF; CDR3nt: TGTGCCACCACAGACCGGGACTACAATGAGCAGTTCTTC
j_gene: TRBJ2-3; v_gene: TRBV20-1; d_gene: TRBD1; abundance: few; CDR3aa: CSATPRTGAPNTQYF; CDR3nt: TGCAGTGCTACCCCTCGGACAGGGGCGCCTAATACGCAGTATTTT
j_gene: TRBJ1-4; v_gene: TRBV25-1; d_gene: .; abundance: .; CDR3aa: CASSEKAGGYEKLFF; CDR3nt: TGTGCCAGCAGTGAGAAGGCCGGGGGATACGAAAAACTGTTTTTT
j_gene: TRBJ1-2; v_gene: TRBV6-1; d_gene: TRBD1; abundance: few; CDR3aa: CASRTGTKLNYGYTF; CDR3nt: TGTGCCAGCAGGACAGGGACTAAGCTTAACTATGGCTACACCTTC
j_gene: TRBJ2-1; v_gene: TRBV11-2; d_gene: TRBD2; abundance: few; CDR3aa: CASAPGGAYNEQFF; CDR3nt: TGTGCCAGCGCCCCGGGGGGGGCCTACAATGAGCAGTTCTTC
j_gene: TRBJ2-1; v_gene: TRBV7-9; d_gene: .; abundance: .; CDR3aa: CASSLEVAKSEQFF; CDR3nt: TGTGCCAGCAGCTTAGAGGTCGCCAAGTCTGAGCAGTTCTTC
j_gene: TRBJ2-5; v_gene: TRBV7-6; d_gene: .; abundance: few; CDR3aa: CASRGFTETQYF; CDR3nt: TGTGCCAGTCGGGGCTTCACAGAGACCCAGTACTTC
j_gene: TRBJ2-7; v_gene: TRBV29-1; d_gene: .; abundance: few; CDR3aa: CSSLDSYEQYF; CDR3nt: TGCAGCTCTCTAGACTCCTACGAGCAGTACTTC
j_gene: TRBJ2-1; v_gene: TRBV3-1; d_gene: .; abundance: .; CDR3aa: CASSQEDHEGHEQFF; CDR3nt: TGTGCCAGCAGCCAGGAGGACCATGAAGGCCATGAGCAGTTCTTC
j_gene: TRBJ2-7; v_gene: TRBV30; d_gene: TRBD1; abundance: .; CDR3aa: CAYRTGSYEQYF; CDR3nt: TGTGCCTACCGGACAGGGTCCTACGAGCAGTACTTC
j_gene: TRBJ2-7; v_gene: TRBV6-5; d_gene: TRBD1; abundance: .; CDR3aa: CASSWTGGPYEQYF; CDR3nt: TGTGCCAGCAGTTGGACAGGGGGCCCCTACGAGCAGTACTTC
j_gene: TRBJ2-1; v_gene: TRBV24-1; d_gene: .; abundance: few; CDR3aa: CATGYRADEQFF; CDR3nt: TGTGCCACCGGGTACAGGGCCGATGAGCAGTTCTTC
j_gene: TRBJ2-1; v_gene: TRBV7-2; d_gene: .; abundance: .; CDR3aa: CASSSSHPPFVEQFF; CDR3nt: TGTGCCAGCAGCTCCAGCCACCCCCCTTTTGTTGAGCAGTTCTTC
j_gene: TRBJ2-7; v_gene: TRBV9; d_gene: .; abundance: .; CDR3aa: CASSVGQSSYEQYF; CDR3nt: TGTGCCAGCAGCGTGGGTCAGAGCTCCTACGAGCAGTACTTC
j_gene: TRBJ2-7; v_gene: TRBV20-1; d_gene: .; abundance: few; CDR3aa: CSATSLGAARYEQYF; CDR3nt: TGCAGTGCTACTTCCTTGGGGGCAGCAAGGTACGAGCAGTACTTC
j_gene: TRBJ2-7; v_gene: TRBV25-1; d_gene: .; abundance: .; CDR3aa: CASSVHRTYEQYF; CDR3nt: TGTGCCAGCAGTGTCCACAGAACCTACGAGCAGTACTTC
j_gene: TRBJ2-7; v_gene: TRBV7-6; d_gene: .; abundance: .; CDR3aa: CASSSRGTTDSYEQYF; CDR3nt: TGTGCCAGCAGCTCCCGGGGTACGACAGACTCCTACGAGCAGTACTTC
j_gene: TRBJ2-7; v_gene: TRBV5-5; d_gene: TRBD2; abundance: few; CDR3aa: CASSPTSGSQRWEQYF; CDR3nt: TGTGCCAGCAGCCCCACTAGCGGGAGCCAGCGGTGGGAGCAGTACTTC
j_gene: TRBJ1-1; v_gene: TRBV2; d_gene: .; abundance: few; CDR3aa: CASNWGDTEAFF; CDR3nt: TGTGCCAGCAACTGGGGGGACACTGAAGCTTTCTTT
j_gene: TRBJ1-3; v_gene: TRBV2; d_gene: TRBD1; abundance: .; CDR3aa: CASIRDRVSGNTIYF; CDR3nt: TGTGCCAGCATCCGGGACAGGGTATCTGGAAACACCATATATTTT
j_gene: TRBJ1-2; v_gene: TRBV3-1; d_gene: .; abundance: .; CDR3aa: CASSQSVTANYGYTF; CDR3nt: TGTGCCAGCAGCCAATCCGTGACAGCCAACTATGGCTACACCTTC
j_gene: TRBJ1-5; v_gene: TRBV2; d_gene: .; abundance: few; CDR3aa: CASRRNSNQPQHF; CDR3nt: TGTGCCAGCAGGAGAAATAGCAATCAGCCCCAGCATTTT
j_gene: TRBJ2-1; v_gene: TRBV6-5; d_gene: .; abundance: .; CDR3aa: CASSYGGTANEQFF; CDR3nt: TGTGCCAGCAGTTACGGGGGTACGGCCAATGAGCAGTTCTTC
j_gene: TRBJ1-5; v_gene: TRBV10-3; d_gene: .; abundance: many; CDR3aa: CAVKQGSDQPQHF; CDR3nt: TGTGCCGTCAAACAGGGCTCCGATCAGCCCCAGCATTTT
j_gene: TRBJ2-3; v_gene: TRBV7-9; d_gene: TRBD2; abundance: .; CDR3aa: CASSFGSGMVPDTQYF; CDR3nt: TGTGCCAGCAGCTTTGGTAGCGGGATGGTGCCTGATACGCAGTATTTT
j_gene: TRBJ2-7; v_gene: TRBV4-1; d_gene: .; abundance: .; CDR3aa: CASSQGSKGFRNYEQYF; CDR3nt: TGCGCCAGCAGCCAGGGGAGCAAGGGTTTTCGGAACTACGAGCAGTACTTC
j_gene: TRBJ1-2; v_gene: TRBV4-1; d_gene: .; abundance: .; CDR3aa: CASSQPAGRGNYGYTF; CDR3nt: TGCGCCAGCAGCCAACCTGCGGGCAGGGGAAACTATGGCTACACCTTC
j_gene: TRBJ1-1; v_gene: TRBV5-1; d_gene: TRBD1; abundance: .; CDR3aa: CASSLGDRMRAFF; CDR3nt: TGCGCCAGCAGCTTGGGGGACAGGATGCGAGCTTTCTTT
j_gene: TRBJ1-2; v_gene: TRBV5-1; d_gene: TRBD1; abundance: few; CDR3aa: CASSPQGPTRGYTF; CDR3nt: TGCGCCAGCAGCCCACAGGGGCCTACTCGGGGCTACACCTTC
j_gene: TRBJ1-4; v_gene: TRBV12-3/TRBV12-4; d_gene: TRBD1; abundance: few; CDR3aa: CASRPNRGANEKLFF; CDR3nt: TGTGCCAGCAGACCTAACAGGGGAGCTAATGAAAAACTGTTTTTT
j_gene: TRBJ1-5; v_gene: TRBV12-3/TRBV12-4; d_gene: .; abundance: many; CDR3aa: CASSLGFGQPQHF; CDR3nt: TGTGCCAGCAGTTTAGGCTTCGGTCAGCCCCAGCATTTT
j_gene: TRBJ2-5; v_gene: TRBV12-3/TRBV12-4; d_gene: .; abundance: .; CDR3aa: CASSLLGDKIQETQYF; CDR3nt: TGTGCCAGCAGTTTACTCGGGGACAAAATTCAAGAGACCCAGTACTTC
j_gene: TRBJ2-7; v_gene: TRBV12-3/TRBV12-4; d_gene: .; abundance: .; CDR3aa: CASSHRTNTYEQYF; CDR3nt: TGTGCCAGCAGCCACCGGACGAACACCTACGAGCAGTACTTC
j_gene: TRBJ2-7; v_gene: TRBV12-3/TRBV12-4; d_gene: TRBD1; abundance: .; CDR3aa: CASNLGGTGGYEQYF; CDR3nt: TGTGCCAGCAATCTGGGTGGGACAGGGGGCTACGAGCAGTACTTC
j_gene: TRBJ2-3; v_gene: TRBV29-1; d_gene: .; abundance: few; CDR3aa: CSAAGGGGTDTQYF; CDR3nt: TGCAGCGCTGCAGGCGGGGGCGGCACAGATACGCAGTATTTT
j_gene: TRBJ1-1; v_gene: TRBV6-1; d_gene: .; abundance: few; CDR3aa: CASNVQGSWLNTEAFF; CDR3nt: TGTGCCAGCAACGTACAGGGAAGTTGGCTGAACACTGAAGCTTTCTTT
j_gene: TRBJ1-6; v_gene: TRBV7-9; d_gene: .; abundance: once; CDR3aa: CASSLVVDNSPLHF; CDR3nt: TGTGCCAGCAGCTTAGTGGTGGATAATTCACCCCTCCACTTT
j_gene: TRBJ2-1; v_gene: TRBV28; d_gene: .; abundance: few; CDR3aa: CASSRGTFWNEQFF; CDR3nt: TGTGCCAGCAGTCGGGGGACATTCTGGAATGAGCAGTTCTTC
j_gene: TRBJ2-1; v_gene: TRBV12-3/TRBV12-4; d_gene: .; abundance: .; CDR3aa: CASSFWDKPYNEQFF; CDR3nt: TGTGCCAGCAGTTTCTGGGACAAGCCCTACAATGAGCAGTTCTTC
j_gene: TRBJ2-5; v_gene: TRBV2; d_gene: .; abundance: .; CDR3aa: CASSEVVGLLEETQYF; CDR3nt: TGTGCCAGCAGTGAAGTGGTAGGACTCCTCGAAGAGACCCAGTACTTC
j_gene: TRBJ2-3; v_gene: TRBV6-1; d_gene: .; abundance: .; CDR3aa: CASSEWGGATDTQYF; CDR3nt: TGTGCCAGCAGTGAGTGGGGGGGGGCCACAGATACGCAGTATTTT